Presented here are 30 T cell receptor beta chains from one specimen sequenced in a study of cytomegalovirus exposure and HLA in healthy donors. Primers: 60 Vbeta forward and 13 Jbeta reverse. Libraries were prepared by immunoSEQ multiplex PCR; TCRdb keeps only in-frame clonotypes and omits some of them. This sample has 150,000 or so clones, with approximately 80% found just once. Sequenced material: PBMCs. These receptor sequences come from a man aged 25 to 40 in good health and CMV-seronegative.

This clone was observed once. CDR3 sequence (DNA): TGTGCCAGCAGCTTTACACAGAACACTGAAGCTTTCTTT. As protein: CASSFTQNTEAFF. This sequence joins TRBV7-9 and TRBJ1-1; D is ambiguous. The V end was cut by 3 bases, the J end by 1 base, with 6 bases between. This CDR3 has 13 residues. Per germline, CDR1 SEHNR and CDR2 FQNEAQ (reference sequence). The full variable domain, its missing parts supplied by reference TRBV7-9 and TRBJ1-1, is DTGVSQNPRHKITKRGQNVTFRCDPISEHNRLYWYRQTLGQGPEFLTYFQNEAQLEKSRLLSDRFSAERPKGSFSTLEIQRTEQGDSAMYLCASSFTQNTEAFFGQGTRLTVV.

The CDR3: CASSSGLDTDTQYF. The CDR3 coding sequence is TGTGCCAGCAGTTCAGGACTAGACACAGATACGCAGTATTTT. This rearrangement joins TRBV6-5 to TRBJ2-3, with 7 nucleotides matching TRBD2. Germline lookup yields CDR1 MNHEY and CDR2 SVGAGI. Losses at the gene ends were 4 bases for V and 2 bases for J; bases not matched to a gene: 3. This CDR3 contains 14 residues.

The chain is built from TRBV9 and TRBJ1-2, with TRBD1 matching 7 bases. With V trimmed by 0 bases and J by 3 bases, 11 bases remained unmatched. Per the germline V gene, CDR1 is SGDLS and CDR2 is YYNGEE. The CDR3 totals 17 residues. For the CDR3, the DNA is TGTGCCAGCAGCGTAGGAACAGGGGTGGTGTGGGACTATGGCTACACCTTC. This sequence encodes CASSVGTGVVWDYGYTF. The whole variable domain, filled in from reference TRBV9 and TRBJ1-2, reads DSGVTQTPKHLITATGQRVTLRCSPRSGDLSVYWYQQSLDQGLQFLIQYYNGEERAKGNILERFSAQQFPDLHSELNLSSLELGDSALYFCASSVGTGVVWDYGYTFGSGTRLTVV.

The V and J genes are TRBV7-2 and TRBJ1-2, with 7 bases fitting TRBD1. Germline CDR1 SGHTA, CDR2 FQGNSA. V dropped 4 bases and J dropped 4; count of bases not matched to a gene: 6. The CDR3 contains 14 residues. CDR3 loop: CASSSRQGPYGYTF. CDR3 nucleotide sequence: TGTGCCAGCAGCTCCAGACAGGGACCCTATGGCTACACCTTC.

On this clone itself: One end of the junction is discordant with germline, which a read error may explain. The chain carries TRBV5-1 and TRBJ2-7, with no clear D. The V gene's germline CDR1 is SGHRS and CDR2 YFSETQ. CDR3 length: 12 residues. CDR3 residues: CASSLASSEQYF. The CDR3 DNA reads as TGCGCCAGCAGCTTGGCGTCCTCCGAGCAGTACTTC.

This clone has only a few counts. The CDR3 here is CASSLNRGIRETQYF. As DNA, the CDR3 is TGTGCCAGCAGTTTAAACCGGGGGATTCGAGAGACCCAGTACTTC. This rearrangement joins TRBV28 to TRBJ2-5; a possible D gene is TRBD2 (6 bases). Looked up from germline, CDR1 is MDHEN and CDR2 is SYDVKM. Trimming removed 2 bases from V and 4 bases from J, with 14 bases in between. The CDR3 spans 15 residues.

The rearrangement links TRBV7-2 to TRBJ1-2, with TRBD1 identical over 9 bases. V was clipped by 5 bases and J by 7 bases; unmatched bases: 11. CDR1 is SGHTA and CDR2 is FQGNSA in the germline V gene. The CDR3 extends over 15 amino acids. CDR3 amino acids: CASSPTQQGAGGYTF. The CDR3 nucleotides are TGTGCCAGCAGCCCCACCCAACAGGGGGCCGGTGGCTACACCTTC.

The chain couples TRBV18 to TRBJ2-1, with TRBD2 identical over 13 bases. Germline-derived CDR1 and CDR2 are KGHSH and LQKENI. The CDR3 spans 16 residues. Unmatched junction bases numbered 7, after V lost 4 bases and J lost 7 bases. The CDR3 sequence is CASSLSTSGGLNEQFF. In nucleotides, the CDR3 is TGTGCCAGCTCACTTTCGACTAGCGGGGGGTTGAATGAGCAGTTCTTC.

The CDR3: CASLRGLVAKNIQYF. CDR3 coding DNA: TGTGCCAGCCTCAGGGGGCTCGTCGCCAAAAACATTCAGTACTTC. The chain carries TRBV6-4 and TRBJ2-4, with 8 bases that match TRBD1. Germline lookup yields CDR1 MRHNA and CDR2 SNTAGT. The CDR3 contains 15 residues. The ends lost 8 bases at V and 1 base at J; junction bases unmatched: 7.

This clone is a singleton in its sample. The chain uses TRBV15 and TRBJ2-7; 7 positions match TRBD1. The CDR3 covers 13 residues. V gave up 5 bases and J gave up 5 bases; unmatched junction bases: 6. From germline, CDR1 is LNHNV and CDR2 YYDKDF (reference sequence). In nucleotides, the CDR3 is TGTGCCACCAGCGTAGGACAGGTCAACGAGCAGTACTTC. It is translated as CATSVGQVNEQYF.

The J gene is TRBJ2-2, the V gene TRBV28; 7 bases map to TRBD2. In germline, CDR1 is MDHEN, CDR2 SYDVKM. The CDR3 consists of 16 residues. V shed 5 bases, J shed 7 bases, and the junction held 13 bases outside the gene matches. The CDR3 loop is CASSPGGSGIDGELFF. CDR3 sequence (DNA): TGTGCCAGCAGTCCCGGAGGGAGCGGGATAGACGGGGAGCTGTTTTTT.

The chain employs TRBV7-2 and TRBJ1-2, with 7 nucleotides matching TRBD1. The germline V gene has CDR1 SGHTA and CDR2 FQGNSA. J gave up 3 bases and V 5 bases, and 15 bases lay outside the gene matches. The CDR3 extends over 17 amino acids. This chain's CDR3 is CASSKWDGTGVHYGYTF. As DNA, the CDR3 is TGTGCCAGCAGCAAATGGGACGGAACAGGGGTGCACTATGGCTACACCTTC. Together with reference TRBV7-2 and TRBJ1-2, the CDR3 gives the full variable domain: GAGVSQSPSNKVTEKGKDVELRCDPISGHTALYWYRQSLGQGLEFLIYFQGNSAPDKSGLPSDRFSAERTGGSVSTLTIQRTQQEDSAVYLCASSKWDGTGVHYGYTFGSGTRLTVV.

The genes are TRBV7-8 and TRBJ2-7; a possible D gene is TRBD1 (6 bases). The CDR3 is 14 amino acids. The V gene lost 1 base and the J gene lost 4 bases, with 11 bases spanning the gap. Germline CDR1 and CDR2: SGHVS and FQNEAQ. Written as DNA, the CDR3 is TGTGCCAGCAGCTTAGGGACAGTCTCGTACGAGCAGTACTTC. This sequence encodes CASSLGTVSYEQYF.

CDR3: CASSQSGSQETQYF. The CDR3 bases are TGCGCCAGCAGCCAAAGTGGGAGCCAAGAGACCCAGTACTTC. The gene calls are TRBV4-3 and TRBJ2-5, with D possibly being TRBD2 (5 bases). The CDR3 covers 14 residues. CDR1 and CDR2 (germline): LGHNA, YSLEER. V was cut by 2 bases and J by 1 base, with 8 bases left in between.

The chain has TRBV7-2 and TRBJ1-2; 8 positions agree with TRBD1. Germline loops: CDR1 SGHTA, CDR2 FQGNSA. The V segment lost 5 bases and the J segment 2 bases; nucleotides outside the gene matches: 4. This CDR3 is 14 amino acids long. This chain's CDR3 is CASSPGQENYGYTF. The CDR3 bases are TGTGCCAGCAGCCCGGGACAGGAGAACTATGGCTACACCTTC.

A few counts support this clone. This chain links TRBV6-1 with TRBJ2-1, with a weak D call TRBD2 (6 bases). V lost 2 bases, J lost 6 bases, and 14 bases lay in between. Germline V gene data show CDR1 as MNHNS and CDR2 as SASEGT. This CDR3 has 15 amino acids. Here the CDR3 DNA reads TGTGCCAGCAGTGAATTCCCCCTAGCGAGCAATGAGCAGTTCTTC. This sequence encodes CASSEFPLASNEQFF.

CDR3 sequence reads: CAWSGWGLNTEAFF. In DNA, the CDR3 is TGTGCCTGGAGTGGGTGGGGGCTGAACACTGAAGCTTTCTTT. V and J are TRBV30 and TRBJ1-1; tentative D call: TRBD1 (6 bases). Germline CDR1 GTSNPN, CDR2 SVGIG (reference sequence). There are 14 residues in the CDR3. Trimming took off 1 base at V and 0 bases at J, with 9 bases between the two ends.

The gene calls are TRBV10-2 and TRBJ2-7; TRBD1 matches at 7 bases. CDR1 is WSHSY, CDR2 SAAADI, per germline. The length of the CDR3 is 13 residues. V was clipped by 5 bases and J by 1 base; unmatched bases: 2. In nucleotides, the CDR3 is TGCGCCAGCAGTCCGGACAGGTCCTACGAGCAGTACTTC. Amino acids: CASSPDRSYEQYF.

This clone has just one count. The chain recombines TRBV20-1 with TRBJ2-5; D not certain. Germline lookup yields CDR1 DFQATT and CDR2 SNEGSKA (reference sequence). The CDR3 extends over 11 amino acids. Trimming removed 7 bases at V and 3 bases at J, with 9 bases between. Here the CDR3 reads CSEAAKETQYF. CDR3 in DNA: TGCAGTGAGGCGGCAAAAGAGACCCAGTACTTC.

The CDR3 here is CASSPTGGDYEQYF. DNA of the CDR3: TGCGCCAGCAGCCCGACAGGGGGCGACTACGAGCAGTACTTC. This sequence joins TRBV4-1 and TRBJ2-7, with 10 nucleotides matching TRBD1. After removal of 4 bases from V and 3 bases from J, the junction contained 3 bases not matched to a gene. This CDR3 is 14 amino acids long. CDR1 is MGHRA, CDR2 YSYEKL, per germline.

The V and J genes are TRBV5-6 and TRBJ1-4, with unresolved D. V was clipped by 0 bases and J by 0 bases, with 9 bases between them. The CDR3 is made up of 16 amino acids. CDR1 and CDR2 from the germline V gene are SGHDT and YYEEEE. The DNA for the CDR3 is TGTGCCAGCAGCTTGGTCGGGGATGCAACTAATGAAAAACTGTTTTTT. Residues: CASSLVGDATNEKLFF.

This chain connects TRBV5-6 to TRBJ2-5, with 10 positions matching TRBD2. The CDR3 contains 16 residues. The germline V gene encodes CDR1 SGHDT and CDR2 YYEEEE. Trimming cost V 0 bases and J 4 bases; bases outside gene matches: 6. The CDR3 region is CASSLASGGRLETQYF. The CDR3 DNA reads TGTGCCAGCAGCTTGGCTAGCGGGGGACGGTTAGAGACCCAGTACTTC. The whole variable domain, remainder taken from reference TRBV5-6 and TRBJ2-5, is DAGVTQSPTHLIKTRGQQVTLRCSPKSGHDTVSWYQQALGQGPQFIFQYYEEEERQRGNFPDRFSGHQFPNYSSELNVNALLLGDSALYLCASSLASGGRLETQYFGPGTRLLVL.

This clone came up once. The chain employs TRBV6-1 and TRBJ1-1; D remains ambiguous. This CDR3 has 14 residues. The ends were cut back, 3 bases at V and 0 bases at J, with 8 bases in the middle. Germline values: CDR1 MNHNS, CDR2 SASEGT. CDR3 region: CASSDRGLNTEAFF. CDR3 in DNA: TGTGCCAGCAGTGACCGGGGTTTGAACACTGAAGCTTTCTTT.

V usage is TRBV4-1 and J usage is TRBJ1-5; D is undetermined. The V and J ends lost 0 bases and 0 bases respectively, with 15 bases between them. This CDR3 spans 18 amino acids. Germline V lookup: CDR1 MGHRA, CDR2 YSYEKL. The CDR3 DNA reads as TGCGCCAGCAGCCAAGAGCTAACGGCGGCCCATAGCAATCAGCCCCAGCATTTT. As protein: CASSQELTAAHSNQPQHF.

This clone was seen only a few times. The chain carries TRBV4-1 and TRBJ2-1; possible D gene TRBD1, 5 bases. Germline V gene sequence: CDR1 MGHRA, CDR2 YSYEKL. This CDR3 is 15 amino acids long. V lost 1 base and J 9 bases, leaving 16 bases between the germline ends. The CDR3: CASSQGRGPLGEQFF. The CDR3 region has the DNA TGCGCCAGCAGCCAAGGAAGGGGCCCCCTAGGTGAGCAGTTCTTC.

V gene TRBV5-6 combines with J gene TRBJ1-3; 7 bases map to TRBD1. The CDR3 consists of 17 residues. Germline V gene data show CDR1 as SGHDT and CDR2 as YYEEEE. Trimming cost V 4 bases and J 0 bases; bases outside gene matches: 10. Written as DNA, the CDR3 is TGTGCCAGCAGCGCGAGGACAGGCGGGTCCTCTGGAAACACCATATATTTT. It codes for CASSARTGGSSGNTIYF.

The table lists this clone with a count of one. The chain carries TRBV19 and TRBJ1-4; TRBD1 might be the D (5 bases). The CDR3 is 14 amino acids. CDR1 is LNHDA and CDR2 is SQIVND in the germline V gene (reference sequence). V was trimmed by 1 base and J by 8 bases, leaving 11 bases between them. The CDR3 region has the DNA TGTGCCAGTAGTATAGGTGGGGCGAGGGAAAAACTGTTTTTT. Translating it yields CASSIGGAREKLFF.

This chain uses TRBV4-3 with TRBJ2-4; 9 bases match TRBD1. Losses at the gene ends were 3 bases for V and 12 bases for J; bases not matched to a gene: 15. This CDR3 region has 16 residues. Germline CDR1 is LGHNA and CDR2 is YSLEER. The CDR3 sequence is CASSQTPGQGTMAQYF. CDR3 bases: TGCGCCAGCAGCCAGACTCCGGGACAGGGTACTATGGCTCAGTACTTC.

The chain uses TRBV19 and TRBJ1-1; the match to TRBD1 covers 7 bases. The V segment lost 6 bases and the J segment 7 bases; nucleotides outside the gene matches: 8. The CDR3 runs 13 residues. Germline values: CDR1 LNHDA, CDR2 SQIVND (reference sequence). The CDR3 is CASREGGLVEAFF. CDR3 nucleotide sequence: TGTGCCAGTAGGGAAGGGGGCCTTGTTGAAGCTTTCTTT.

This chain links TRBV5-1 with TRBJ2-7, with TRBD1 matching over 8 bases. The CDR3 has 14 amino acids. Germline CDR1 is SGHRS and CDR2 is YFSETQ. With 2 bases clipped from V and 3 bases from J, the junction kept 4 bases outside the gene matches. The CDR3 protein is CASSFGTGNYEQYF. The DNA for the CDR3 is TGCGCCAGCAGCTTTGGGACAGGTAACTACGAGCAGTACTTC.